Below, 30 T cell receptor beta chains from the same sample are listed, as sequenced in a study of T cells after yellow fever vaccination. A single record per CDR3 protein comes from TCRdb applying MiXCR to the 5' RACE reads. The sample consists of roughly 300,000 distinct CDR3 sequences, approximately 8% of them appearing once. Sequences were derived from PBMCs, sampled more than 40 days after the first yellow fever vaccination. These receptors originate from a man aged 18 to 29 who received the YFV17D yellow fever vaccine.

The chain recombines TRBV10-2 with TRBJ2-1; 11 bases map to TRBD2. Germline CDR1 reads WSHSY; CDR2 reads SAAADI. The CDR3 has 14 residues. Trimming removed 6 bases from V and 7 bases from J; junction bases left unmatched: 5. DNA for the CDR3: TGCGCCAGCAGGGCTAGCGGGGGGCGAAATGAGCAGTTCTTC. It translates to CASRASGGRNEQFF.

This clonotype has only a few counts. V and J are TRBV25-1 and TRBJ2-5; a possible D gene is TRBD2 (5 bases). Germline V gene sequence: CDR1 MGHDK, CDR2 SYGVNS. Deletions cut 6 bases from V and 4 bases from J, with 21 bases between. CDR3 length equals 16 residues. DNA for the CDR3: TGTGCCAGCAGCGGTGGTCTGGGGAATCGGGGAGAGACCCAGTACTTC. Protein: CASSGGLGNRGETQYF.

V and J are TRBV5-1 and TRBJ1-6; D gene uncertain. Germline V gene lookup returns CDR1 SGHRS and CDR2 YFSETQ. The CDR3 loop spans 17 amino acids. V was trimmed by 0 bases and J by 7 bases, leaving 17 bases between them. This CDR3 reads CASSLERPPTRNSPLHF. In DNA, the CDR3 is TGCGCCAGCAGCTTGGAACGGCCACCTACGAGGAATTCACCCCTCCACTTT.

Many counts were recorded for this clonotype. The chain combines TRBV7-2 with TRBJ2-1; D may match TRBD1 or TRBD2 (5 bases each). The CDR3 consists of 16 residues. Trimming took 6 bases from V and 5 from J, leaving 20 bases between them. Germline lookup yields CDR1 SGHTA and CDR2 FQGNSA. CDR3 protein: CASSKDPGRRNNEQFF. CDR3 sequence (DNA): TGTGCCAGCAGTAAAGATCCGGGACGTAGAAACAATGAGCAGTTCTTC.

The rearrangement links TRBV5-1 to TRBJ2-5; D could derive from TRBD1 or TRBD2 (6 bases each). Trimming took off 4 bases at V and 4 bases at J, with 17 bases between the two ends. This CDR3 comprises 15 residues. The germline V gene encodes CDR1 SGHRS and CDR2 YFSETQ. CDR3: CASSPGGGRIETQYF. DNA of the CDR3: TGCGCCAGCAGCCCCGGAGGGGGGCGGATAGAGACCCAGTACTTC.

This clonotype was counted only a few times. This sequence joins TRBV24-1 and TRBJ1-2; D possibly corresponds to TRBD1 (5 bases). V lost 5 bases and J 8 bases, leaving 11 bases between the germline ends. CDR1 and CDR2 from the germline V gene are KGHDR and SFDVKD. The CDR3 runs 12 residues. Written as DNA, the CDR3 is TGTGCCACCAGTGTTCAGGGCTCCGGCTACACCTTC. This translates into CATSVQGSGYTF.

A remark on this clonotype: A much larger clone differs by one base, so this may be a read error. The genes are TRBV6-1 and TRBJ2-2, with 7 bases lining up with TRBD1. This CDR3 contains 14 residues. Germline V gene sequence: CDR1 MNHNS, CDR2 SASEGT. After removal of 6 bases from V and 3 bases from J, the junction contained 4 bases not matched to a gene. CDR3 region: CASSRQGHTGELFF. The CDR3 DNA sequence: TGTGCCAGCAGCCGACAGGGACACACCGGGGAGCTGTTTTTT.

This clonotype was counted between two and nine times. The chain has TRBV5-1 and TRBJ2-2, with D unresolved. The CDR3 loop spans 15 amino acids. Between the trimmed V and J ends, which lost 2 bases and 2 bases, there was a span of 10 bases. In germline, CDR1 is SGHRS, CDR2 YFSETQ. This CDR3 reads CASSFSRINTGELFF. Written as DNA, the CDR3 is TGCGCCAGCAGCTTCTCTCGGATTAACACCGGGGAGCTGTTTTTT.

This clonotype appeared a few times. The chain links TRBV7-2 to TRBJ1-6; weak D call: TRBD1 (5 bases). The germline gives CDR1 SGHTA, CDR2 FQGNSA. The V and J ends lost 4 bases and 2 bases respectively, with 18 bases between them. This CDR3 comprises 18 residues. CDR3 amino acids: CASSYRLGTWTYNSPLHF. The CDR3 DNA is TGTGCCAGCAGCTACCGCCTAGGGACGTGGACCTATAATTCACCCCTCCACTTT.

The chain uses TRBV2 and TRBJ1-2; D might be TRBD1 (5 bases). In germline, CDR1 is SNHLY, CDR2 FYNNEI. V was trimmed by 1 base and J by 2 bases, leaving 5 bases between them. The CDR3 spans 13 residues. The CDR3 nucleotides are TGTGCCAGCAGTGAAGGGACAAACTATGGCTACACCTTC. It yields the protein CASSEGTNYGYTF.

This clonotype has a handful of counts. The chain combines TRBV12-3 or TRBV12-4 with TRBJ2-4; 8 bases agree with TRBD1. Trimming took 7 bases from V and 6 from J; bases not matched to a gene: 5. CDR3 length: 13 residues. The CDR3 sequence: CASTGQGINIQYF. The CDR3 DNA reads as TGTGCCAGCACCGGACAGGGAATAAACATTCAGTACTTC.

This clonotype has only a few counts. The CDR3 spells CASRPGDKYEQYV. CDR3 nucleotides: TGTGCCAGCAGACCCGGGGACAAGTACGAGCAGTACGTC. This chain connects TRBV6-6 to TRBJ2-7, with D possibly being TRBD1 (6 bases). The V gene's germline CDR1 is MNHNY and CDR2 SVGAGI (reference sequence). Trimming removed 6 bases at V and 4 bases at J, with 13 bases between. This CDR3 is 13 amino acids long.

CDR3 amino acids: CASSPPQWRGDYTGELFF. The CDR3 DNA follows: TGTGCCAGCAGCCCTCCCCAATGGAGGGGCGATTACACCGGGGAGCTGTTTTTT. V gene TRBV14 combines with J gene TRBJ2-2; a weak D match, TRBD2 (6 bases). V was shortened by 4 bases and J by 3 bases, with 21 bases between the two germline ends. The germline V gene has CDR1 SGHDN and CDR2 FVKESK. The CDR3 has 18 amino acids.

This clonotype was counted a few times. This chain joins TRBV7-9 and TRBJ1-1; perhaps TRBD1 as D (6 bases). There are 16 residues in the CDR3. V shed 3 bases and J shed 1 base, with 15 bases lying between them. Germline lookup yields CDR1 SEHNR and CDR2 FQNEAQ (reference sequence). The DNA of the CDR3 is TGTGCCAGCAGCTTTGAACAGGGACCTGCGAACACTGAAGCTTTCTTT. Its translation is CASSFEQGPANTEAFF.

This chain joins TRBV20-1 and TRBJ2-5, with a tentative D call TRBD1 (7 bases). V lost 2 bases to trimming and J lost 5 bases, with 12 bases between them. CDR1 is DFQATT, CDR2 SNEGSKA, per germline (reference sequence). The CDR3 is 13 residues long. CDR3 nucleotide sequence: TGCAGTGCTAGACCCAGGGGGGCTGAGACCCAGTACTTC. This encodes CSARPRGAETQYF.

The genes are TRBV7-2 and TRBJ1-6; tentative D call: TRBD1 (5 bases). CDR1 and CDR2 (germline): SGHTA, FQGNSA. V was cut by 1 base and J by 9 bases, with 10 bases left in between. This CDR3 contains 14 residues. CDR3 amino acids: CASSLGPGGSPLHF. CDR3 nucleotides: TGTGCCAGCAGCTTAGGACCGGGGGGTTCACCCCTCCACTTT.

This chain uses TRBV5-1 with TRBJ2-5; TRBD2 aligns across 10 bases. The CDR3 runs 15 residues. Per germline, CDR1 SGHRS and CDR2 YFSETQ. J gave up 3 bases and V 0 bases, and 2 bases lay outside the gene matches. CDR3 region: CASSLERGGEETQYF. Written as DNA, the CDR3 is TGCGCCAGCAGCTTGGAGCGGGGGGGCGAAGAGACCCAGTACTTC.

A few counts support this clonotype. The chain uses TRBV6-1 and TRBJ1-2, with TRBD1 identical over 9 bases. The V and J ends lost 6 bases and 0 bases, in that order; junction bases with no gene match: 8. Germline V lookup: CDR1 MNHNS, CDR2 SASEGT. This CDR3 comprises 16 residues. CDR3 nucleotides: TGTGCCAGCAGGCGACAGGGGGTGTCGTCTAACTATGGCTACACCTTC. Translated, it gives CASRRQGVSSNYGYTF.

The chain has TRBV5-8 and TRBJ2-2, with D perhaps matching TRBD2 (6 bases). Deletions cut 4 bases from V and 3 bases from J, with 16 bases between. Germline CDR1 reads SGHTS; CDR2 reads YDEGEE. The CDR3 has 16 residues. The CDR3 loop reads CASSPRRLDYTGELFF. The CDR3 bases are TGTGCCAGCAGCCCTCGCCGACTAGACTACACCGGGGAGCTGTTTTTT. Full variable domain (remainder filled in from reference TRBV5-8 and TRBJ2-2): EAGVTQSPTHLIKTRGQQATLRCSPISGHTSVYWYQQALGLGLQFLLWYDEGEERNRGNFPPRFSGRQFPNYSSELNVNALELEDSALYLCASSPRRLDYTGELFFGEGSRLTVL.

This clonotype was seen a few times. The V gene is TRBV7-8, the J gene TRBJ1-1; the D gene is possibly TRBD1 (5 bases). This CDR3 is 16 amino acids long. Per the germline V gene, CDR1 is SGHVS and CDR2 is FQNEAQ. The V end was cut by 3 bases, the J end by 1 base, with 15 bases between. The CDR3: CASSFFGDPPNTEAFF. CDR3 DNA: TGTGCCAGCAGCTTTTTCGGGGACCCCCCGAACACTGAAGCTTTCTTT. The entire variable domain, with the rest obtained from reference TRBV7-8 and TRBJ1-1, is as follows: GAGVSQSPRYKVAKRGQDVALRCDPISGHVSLFWYQQALGQGPEFLTYFQNEAQLDKSGLPSDRFFAERPEGSVSTLKIQRTQQEDSAVYLCASSFFGDPPNTEAFFGQGTRLTVV.

The chain carries TRBV18 and TRBJ2-3; 8 nucleotides align to TRBD1. V lost 3 bases to trimming and J lost 1 base; unmatched junction nucleotides: 9. Germline V CDR1 and CDR2: KGHSH, LQKENI. The CDR3 runs 17 residues. The CDR3 sequence is CASSPAPGTGGTDTQYF. In DNA form, the CDR3 reads TGTGCCAGCTCACCTGCACCCGGGACAGGAGGCACAGATACGCAGTATTTT.

This clonotype appeared a few times. This chain uses TRBV20-1 with TRBJ2-5; D not certain. CDR1 is DFQATT and CDR2 is SNEGSKA in the germline V gene (reference sequence). V shed 1 base and J shed 4 bases, with 7 bases lying between them. This CDR3 spans 12 amino acids. This chain's CDR3 is CSARVSGETQYF. For the CDR3, the DNA is TGCAGTGCTAGAGTCTCCGGAGAGACCCAGTACTTC.

The chain employs TRBV18 and TRBJ2-7, with D perhaps matching TRBD1 (5 bases). This CDR3 has 14 residues. The ends were cut back, 4 bases at V and 12 bases at J, with 22 bases in the middle. Germline assignment: CDR1 KGHSH and CDR2 LQKENI. CDR3: CASSLEPAGSSWYF. For the CDR3, the DNA is TGTGCCAGCTCACTCGAACCCGCAGGGTCGAGTTGGTACTTC.

The chain combines TRBV6-2 or TRBV6-3 with TRBJ2-3; maybe TRBD2 (7 bases). Trimming cost V 6 bases and J 3 bases, with 19 bases left between them. CDR1 and CDR2 (germline): MNHEY, SVGEGT. The CDR3 length is 16 residues. The CDR3 DNA follows: TGTGCCAGCAGCCCTGAGGGGGGGGGCCGAACAGATACGCAGTATTTT. It codes for CASSPEGGGRTDTQYF.

Only a few counts were recorded for this clonotype. The CDR3 sequence is CSASKIQSLQETQYF. DNA for the CDR3: TGCAGTGCTAGTAAGATTCAAAGCCTCCAAGAGACCCAGTACTTC. The J gene is TRBJ2-5, the V gene TRBV20-1; D is undetermined. This CDR3 is 15 amino acids long. CDR1 and CDR2 from the germline V gene are DFQATT and SNEGSKA (reference sequence). Trimming removed 3 bases at V and 1 base at J, with 15 bases between.

At least ten counts were recorded for this clonotype. The chain combines TRBV7-9 with TRBJ2-7; TRBD2 matches 11 bases. CDR1 SEHNR and CDR2 FQNEAQ come from the germline V gene (reference sequence). The CDR3 loop spans 16 amino acids. V lost 5 bases, J lost 2 bases, and 8 bases stayed unmatched. In DNA, the CDR3 is TGTGCCAGCAGCCCTAGCGGGGGGCTCACAGCCTACGAGCAGTACTTC. Translating it yields CASSPSGGLTAYEQYF.

The CDR3 loop is CASSTRTVIETQYF. Here the CDR3 DNA reads TGTGCCAGCAGCACCAGGACAGTCATTGAGACCCAGTACTTC. V and J are TRBV7-9 and TRBJ2-5, with D possibly matching TRBD1 (6 bases). The CDR3 runs 14 residues. V dropped 5 bases and J dropped 5 bases, with 15 bases sitting between them. CDR1 and CDR2 (germline): SEHNR, FQNEAQ (reference sequence).

The V call is TRBV5-1, the J call TRBJ1-6; D unclear. V was pared by 0 bases and J by 5 bases, with 12 bases between. Germline CDR1 and CDR2: SGHRS and YFSETQ. This CDR3 has 16 amino acids. The CDR3 nucleotides read TGCGCCAGCAGCTTGGCCGATCCAAGGAATAATTCACCCCTCCACTTT. Translating it yields CASSLADPRNNSPLHF.

The CDR3 sequence: CASSPTGGQPQHF. The CDR3 nucleotides are TGTGCCAGCAGCCCCACCGGGGGCCAGCCCCAGCATTTT. The V call is TRBV6-2 or TRBV6-3, the J call TRBJ1-5, with TRBD1 as a possible D gene (6 bases). The V and J ends lost 6 bases and 7 bases respectively, with 13 bases between them. The germline V gene encodes CDR1 MNHEY and CDR2 SVGEGT. This CDR3 is built from 13 residues.

This clonotype turned up a few times. CDR3 protein: CASSRTLLGAKVFYNEQFF. The CDR3 nucleotides read TGTGCCAGCAGCCGAACGTTACTGGGTGCGAAGGTTTTCTACAATGAGCAGTTCTTC. The chain combines TRBV21-1 with TRBJ2-1. TRBV21-1 is a documented pseudogene. This CDR3 is built from 19 residues.